This T cell receptor (beta chain) was found in a study of blood T cell repertoires in COVID-19. Data came from immunoSEQ multiplex PCR; TCRdb stores just in-frame clones and leaves some out. The table shows roughly 190,000 clones, with approximately 90% occurring only once. The clonotype originates from a man aged 40-55 years with active or convalescent COVID-19. Material for sequencing was peripheral blood.

This chain's CDR3 is CASSGSGIIYNEQFF. DNA of the CDR3: TGTGCCAGCAGTGGGAGCGGGATAATTTACAATGAGCAGTTCTTC. The chain has TRBV14 and TRBJ2-1; 7 bases are shared with TRBD2. The V gene end was trimmed by 6 bases and the J gene end by 4 bases; junction bases not matched to a gene: 9. Per the germline V gene, CDR1 is SGHDN and CDR2 is FVKESK. This CDR3 spans 15 amino acids.